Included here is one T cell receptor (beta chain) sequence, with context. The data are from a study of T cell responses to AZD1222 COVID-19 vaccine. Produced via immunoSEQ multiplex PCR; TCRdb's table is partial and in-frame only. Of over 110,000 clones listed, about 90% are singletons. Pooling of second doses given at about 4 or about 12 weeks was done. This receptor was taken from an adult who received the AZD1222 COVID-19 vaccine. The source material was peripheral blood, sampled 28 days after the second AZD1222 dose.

This CDR3 is CATSDLDRGHNEQFF. CDR3 DNA: TGTGCCACCAGTGACTTGGACAGGGGACACAATGAGCAGTTCTTC. The chain employs TRBV24-1 and TRBJ2-1; 9 bases line up with TRBD1. Germline V gene lookup returns CDR1 KGHDR and CDR2 SFDVKD. This CDR3 has 15 residues. Trimming at V came to 4 bases and at J to 5 bases, leaving 5 bases not matched to a gene.